Sequencing of this T cell receptor (beta chain) was carried out in a study of cytomegalovirus exposure and HLA in healthy donors. In this sample, this clone turned up once. The antigen remains undetermined. The ends lost 5 bases at V and 1 base at J; junction bases unmatched: 5. Per the germline V gene, CDR1 is SEHNR and CDR2 is FQNEAQ (reference sequence). The CDR3 has 16 amino acids. In the PCR, 60 Vbeta and 13 Jbeta primers were used. Data came from immunoSEQ multiplex PCR; TCRdb stores just in-frame clones and leaves some out. The sample yields tens of thousands of clones, more than 70% seen once. Study-level points and caveats: In a later analysis, a genetic analysis reported fewer productive-TCR N-insertions in an Asian-associated ancestry cluster than the cohort average. In a later analysis, TCR beta V- and J-gene trimming showed a link to a missense DCLRE1C variant. A list of 164 TCR beta chains associated with cytomegalovirus was given.

The sample comprised PBMCs. This chain uses TRBV7-9 with TRBJ2-1, with 10 bases identical to TRBD1. The receptor was isolated from a man aged 45-60 years in good health and CMV-seropositive. The chain's CDR3 is CASSNGDRGSYNEQFF. The DNA for the CDR3 is TGTGCCAGCAGCAACGGGGACAGGGGATCCTACAATGAGCAGTTCTTC.